Listed below are T cell receptor beta chains from one sample, sequenced in a study of T cells in Graves' hyperthyroidism and ophthalmopathy. TCRdb called the multiplex PCR reads again in MiXCR, with one record for every CDR3 protein. The sample includes over 500,000 distinct CDR3 sequences, about 14% seen only once; the top ten take about 15%. Sequenced sample: blood. These receptor sequences come from a woman between 35 and 50 years old with Graves' hyperthyroidism. CDR3s leave out the opening cysteine and the closing phenylalanine or tryptophan. Each record gives: V gene, CDR3 protein.

>TRBV19
ASSVTRGTEAF
>TRBV7-9
ASSLGGRGEQY
>TRBV7-3
ASSFPVETPDFYEQY
>TRBV28
ASSVTGGRGTEAF
>TRBV12-3/TRBV12-4
ASSFRGAREQY
>TRBV9
ASSPSYGYEQY
>TRBV28
ASRQAGNQPQH
>TRBV7-3
ASSLASGFTDTQY
>TRBV24-1
ATSEPARVEQF
>TRBV5-5
ASSLGAPPQETQY
>TRBV7-9
ASSPRQGMGYEQY
>TRBV29-1
SVDRSRQGKDTQY
>TRBV3-1
ASSPGTSGGQPQH
>TRBV27
ASSLEASGASYNEQF
>TRBV5-1
ASSLESGGRSYERY
>TRBV12-3/TRBV12-4
VVGGSFSYEQY
>TRBV5-1
ASSEGTSGTDTQY
>TRBV3-1
ASSQDLAAFYEQY
>TRBV2
ASSEVMLGTEAF
>TRBV11-2
ASSLQGAAF
>TRBV20-1
SASLPGLAGADTQY
>TRBV29-1
SVSGTTPYQQY
>TRBV7-3
ASSLMGTNTGELF
>TRBV28
ASSPPTVYEQY
>TRBV27
ASRRASGMYAYNEQF
>TRBV11-2
ASTPRGPSYNEQF
>TRBV18
ASSPGTSGREQF
>TRBV6-5
ASSYSNSPLH
>TRBV28
ASSMIAGGHTYEQY
>TRBV20-1
SAISGGADTQY
>TRBV2
ASSWGSNTEAF
>TRBV28
ASNAIPEQF
>TRBV30
AWSVAGVTDTQY
>TRBV18
ASSLGGVREQY
>TRBV4-1
ASSPLSREYYGYT
>TRBV11-2
ASSLEGEIDEQF
>TRBV2
ASRPGTRNYGYT
>TRBV27
ASSISTGISYEQY
>TRBV20-1
SAKGSGMSYEQY
>TRBV7-3
ASGLRGGAAF